Below are 25 T cell receptor beta chains sequenced from a single sample in a study of T-cell reconstitution after alpha-beta-depleted transplantation in children. Unique molecular identifiers tagged the TCRbeta library. Each CDR3 protein is one row after TCRdb ran MiXCR on the PCR reads. The sample has 800,000 to 1,000,000 distinct CDR3 sequences, roughly 29% seen once; the top ten hold 25% to 35%. The sample consisted of PBMCs, mostly from graft donor cells, taken 360 days after TCRalphabeta/CD19-depleted stem cell transplant. These receptor sequences come from a boy in the first two years of life who had a stem cell transplant for SCID, so the T cells may come from the graft donor.

The chain employs TRBV5-1 and TRBJ1-4; D is ambiguous. The CDR3 totals 15 residues. Germline CDR1 reads SGHRS; CDR2 reads YFSETQ. Trimming took 3 bases from V and 0 from J, leaving 9 bases between them. The chain's CDR3 is CASSWTGTTNEKLFF. The CDR3 DNA sequence: TGCGCCAGCAGCTGGACCGGGACAACTAATGAAAAACTGTTTTTT.

The chain uses TRBV29-1 and TRBJ2-1; TRBD2 might be the D (5 bases). Germline assignment: CDR1 SQVTM and CDR2 ANQGSEA. The germline V and J ends were trimmed by 6 bases and 6 bases, with 15 bases remaining between them. This CDR3 region has 13 residues. CDR3 bases: TGCAGCGTATCCACCGGGATACGCAATGAGCAGTTCTTC. Protein product: CSVSTGIRNEQFF.

The rearrangement uses TRBV20-1 and TRBJ2-7; D is possibly TRBD2 (7 bases). Germline V gives CDR1 DFQATT, CDR2 SNEGSKA (reference sequence). This CDR3 has 15 amino acids. V lost 0 bases and J 3 bases, leaving 15 bases between the germline ends. The CDR3 DNA is TGCAGTGCTAGAGATAGGGGGAGGGGGAACTACGAGCAGTACTTC. Its protein product is CSARDRGRGNYEQYF.

This clonotype came up a few times. V is TRBV28 and J is TRBJ2-1; 12 bases align to TRBD2. The CDR3 is made up of 15 amino acids. V was pared by 5 bases and J by 8 bases, with 7 bases of the junction left unmatched. Germline CDR1 is MDHEN and CDR2 is SYDVKM. CDR3 residues: CASSASGGARYEQFF. The CDR3 coding sequence is TGTGCCAGCAGTGCTAGCGGGGGGGCTAGGTATGAGCAGTTCTTC.

The J gene is TRBJ1-1, the V gene TRBV20-1; the D is unclear. The length of the CDR3 is 13 residues. V gave up 3 bases and J gave up 4 bases, with 12 bases separating them. The germline gives CDR1 DFQATT, CDR2 SNEGSKA (reference sequence). The CDR3 here is CSARVGSVTEAFF. CDR3 coding DNA: TGCAGTGCTAGGGTGGGTAGCGTCACTGAAGCTTTCTTT.

This chain links TRBV6-1 with TRBJ1-3, with D unclear. The CDR3 extends over 19 amino acids. Trimming removed 5 bases from V and 4 bases from J, with 27 bases in between. The V gene's germline CDR1 is MNHNS and CDR2 SASEGT. CDR3 nucleotides: TGTGCCAGCAGTAAGATGCCAAAAAGCCGCGCGGCGACAGGAAACACCATATATTTT. The encoded protein is CASSKMPKSRAATGNTIYF.

The rearrangement joins TRBV10-3 to TRBJ2-3; D unclear. This CDR3 comprises 13 residues. V lost 3 bases and J 3 bases, leaving 7 bases between the germline ends. CDR1 and CDR2 (germline): ENHRY, SYGVKD. This chain's CDR3 is CAISEQPTDTQYF. The CDR3 DNA reads as TGTGCCATCAGTGAACAACCAACAGATACGCAGTATTTT.

This sequence joins TRBV20-1 and TRBJ2-1; TRBD1 agrees at 10 bases. Losses at the gene ends were 6 bases for V and 2 bases for J; bases not matched to a gene: 7. Germline lookup yields CDR1 DFQATT and CDR2 SNEGSKA (reference sequence). CDR3 length: 15 residues. CDR3 coding DNA: TGCAGTGCCGTTCGCGGACAGGGGGCCTACAATGAGCAGTTCTTC. Its protein product is CSAVRGQGAYNEQFF.

The chain has TRBV6-2 or TRBV6-3 and TRBJ1-1, with D possibly TRBD1 on 6 matching bases. Germline V gene data show CDR1 as MNHEY and CDR2 as SVGEGT. V lost 2 bases to trimming and J lost 0 bases, with 13 bases between them. The CDR3 is 16 amino acids. For the CDR3, the DNA is TGTGCCAGCAGTTACGGGTGGGGGGCCTTGAACACTGAAGCTTTCTTT. This gives the protein CASSYGWGALNTEAFF.

With respect to this clonotype: One end of the junction is discordant with germline, which a read error may explain. The rearrangement uses TRBV20-1 and TRBJ2-3; D may be TRBD2 (6 bases). Germline loops: CDR1 DFQATT, CDR2 SNEGSKA (reference sequence). There are 17 residues in the CDR3. The CDR3 loop reads CCAREHYGSFGSDTQYF. CDR3 sequence (DNA): TGCTGTGCTAGAGAGCACTACGGGAGTTTCGGTTCAGATACGCAGTATTTT.

This clonotype came up a few times. V and J are TRBV5-1 and TRBJ1-1, with no clear D. This CDR3 region has 16 residues. Trimming removed 1 base at V and 0 bases at J, with 13 bases between. The germline V gene encodes CDR1 SGHRS and CDR2 YFSETQ. The CDR3 here is CASSLRTQRVNTEAFF. The CDR3 DNA reads as TGCGCCAGCAGCTTGCGCACACAGAGAGTGAACACTGAAGCTTTCTTT.

In nucleotides, the CDR3 is TGCAGTGCTCGGACAGGGGCCCCGAACACTGAAGCTTTCTTT. It yields the protein CSARTGAPNTEAFF. The chain employs TRBV20-1 and TRBJ1-1; 9 bases are shared with TRBD1. CDR3 length equals 14 residues. V gave up 5 bases and J gave up 1 base; unmatched junction bases: 5. The V gene's germline CDR1 is DFQATT and CDR2 SNEGSKA (reference sequence).

The CDR3 loop is CSARTQWASPLHF. CDR3 nucleotide sequence: TGCAGTGCTAGAACCCAGTGGGCTTCACCCCTCCACTTT. The chain employs TRBV20-1 and TRBJ1-6, with D unresolved. V lost 2 bases, J lost 9 bases, and 11 bases lay in between. Germline V gene sequence: CDR1 DFQATT, CDR2 SNEGSKA (reference sequence). The CDR3 contains 13 residues.

This clonotype has more than one count but fewer than ten. V gene TRBV12-3 or TRBV12-4 combines with J gene TRBJ2-5; D may be TRBD2 (7 bases). The CDR3 is made up of 12 amino acids. Trimming stripped 8 bases from V and 4 bases from J, with 11 bases between. Here the CDR3 DNA reads TGTGCCAGCGGGGGGGCCCGAGAGACCCAGTACTTC. Protein: CASGGARETQYF.

A few counts support this clonotype. This chain uses TRBV20-1 with TRBJ2-3; D perhaps matches TRBD2 (5 bases). V shed 6 bases and J shed 0 bases, with 22 bases lying between them. Per germline, CDR1 DFQATT and CDR2 SNEGSKA (reference sequence). The CDR3 loop spans 17 amino acids. DNA for the CDR3: TGCAGTGCGGGCCAGTGGTGGCGAGCGGTTAGCACAGATACGCAGTATTTT. Amino acids: CSAGQWWRAVSTDTQYF.

A few counts support this clonotype. The chain employs TRBV10-3 and TRBJ2-6; 11 nucleotides agree with TRBD2. Germline values: CDR1 ENHRY, CDR2 SYGVKD. The CDR3 has 20 amino acids. V trimming: 4 bases; J trimming: 0 bases; junction bases outside the gene matches: 11. Written as DNA, the CDR3 is TGTGCCATCAGTGTAAACAGTGCCGGGACTAGCGGCTCTGGGGCCAACGTCCTGACTTTC. It translates to CAISVNSAGTSGSGANVLTF.

This chain links TRBV5-4 with TRBJ2-7, with D perhaps TRBD2 (6 bases). The CDR3 totals 17 residues. The V gene's germline CDR1 is SGHNT and CDR2 YYREEE (reference sequence). V was clipped by 0 bases and J by 0 bases, with 16 bases between them. The CDR3 nucleotides are TGTGCCAGCAGCTTGGGTCCGTCCGGGAGCGTCTCCTACGAGCAGTACTTC. This translates into CASSLGPSGSVSYEQYF.

This clonotype was detected only a few times. This chain connects TRBV3-1 to TRBJ2-1, with 7 bases lining up with TRBD2. The germline CDR1 and CDR2 sequences are LGHDT and YNNKEL (reference sequence). CDR3 length: 14 amino acids. V shed 2 bases and J 8 bases; nucleotides not matched to a gene: 6. The CDR3 region has the DNA TGTGCCAGCAGCCAATCGACTAGCAGGGATGAGCAGTTCTTC. Translation: CASSQSTSRDEQFF.

This clonotype was counted a few times. The rearrangement joins TRBV7-3 to TRBJ2-3, with 8 bases lining up with TRBD1. Germline V gene data show CDR1 as SGHTA and CDR2 as FQGTGA. The CDR3 has 17 residues. The J segment lost 5 bases and the V segment lost 2 bases, leaving 12 bases of the junction unmatched. The DNA of the CDR3 is TGTGCCAGCAGCTTATACGGTTTCTCAGGGGGCGGAGATACGCAGTATTTT. Translated, it gives CASSLYGFSGGGDTQYF.

This clonotype was detected ten times or more. The rearrangement uses TRBV7-6 and TRBJ2-7; TRBD1 matches at 7 bases. The CDR3 loop spans 13 amino acids. Losses at the gene ends were 5 bases for V and 7 bases for J; bases not matched to a gene: 8. Germline V gives CDR1 SGHVS, CDR2 FNYEAQ. The CDR3 region has the DNA TGTGCCAGCAGCGTTACAGGGGTCGGGGAGCAGTACTTC. Translating gives CASSVTGVGEQYF. The whole variable domain, remainder taken from reference TRBV7-6 and TRBJ2-7, is GAGVSQSPRYKVTKRGQDVALRCDPISGHVSLYWYRQALGQGPEFLTYFNYEAQQDKSGLPNDRFSAERPEGSISTLTIQRTEQRDSAMYRCASSVTGVGEQYFGPGTRLTVT.

This clonotype has more than one count but fewer than ten. This rearrangement joins TRBV10-3 to TRBJ2-7; D is unclear. Germline V CDR1 and CDR2: ENHRY, SYGVKD. The CDR3 is made up of 15 amino acids. V gave up 2 bases and J gave up 9 bases, with 20 bases separating them. CDR3 protein: CAISETDGNPTRQYF. The CDR3 region has the DNA TGTGCCATCAGTGAGACGGACGGTAATCCTACGAGGCAGTACTTC.

This clonotype was recorded once. The chain is built from TRBV9 and TRBJ2-7; 10 nucleotides agree with TRBD2. The CDR3 contains 14 residues. Unmatched junction bases numbered 9, after V lost 5 bases and J lost 7 bases. The germline gives CDR1 SGDLS, CDR2 YYNGEE. The CDR3 spells CASSDSGGAGEQYF. The DNA for the CDR3 is TGTGCCAGCAGTGACAGCGGGGGGGCCGGGGAGCAGTACTTC. Supplemented by reference TRBV9 and TRBJ2-7, the full variable domain reads DSGVTQTPKHLITATGQRVTLRCSPRSGDLSVYWYQQSLDQGLQFLIQYYNGEERAKGNILERFSAQQFPDLHSELNLSSLELGDSALYFCASSDSGGAGEQYFGPGTRLTVT.

The chain employs TRBV5-1 and TRBJ1-1; perhaps TRBD1 as D (5 bases). CDR3 size: 15 residues. V lost 5 bases to trimming and J lost 3 bases, with 17 bases between them. From germline, CDR1 is SGHRS and CDR2 YFSETQ. The CDR3 DNA reads as TGCGCCAGCAGGAAAACCGGCAGGGTGGACACTGAAGCTTTCTTT. This gives the protein CASRKTGRVDTEAFF.

The table lists this clonotype with a few counts. This sequence joins TRBV12-3 or TRBV12-4 and TRBJ1-1; no reliable D call. The ends were cut back, 6 bases at V and 4 bases at J, with 15 bases in the middle. The CDR3 is made up of 14 amino acids. The CDR3 reads CASRRNEKPTEAFF. CDR3 coding DNA: TGTGCCAGCAGACGAAACGAAAAACCCACTGAAGCTTTCTTT.

This clonotype has a count of ten or more. The V call is TRBV5-1, the J call TRBJ2-7; D perhaps matches TRBD1 (5 bases). The germline V gene encodes CDR1 SGHRS and CDR2 YFSETQ. Trimming left V 0 bases short and J 0 bases short, with 7 bases between. The CDR3 sequence is 14 residues long. Here the CDR3 reads CASSLDRSSYEQYF. In nucleotides, the CDR3 is TGCGCCAGCAGCTTGGACAGGAGCTCCTACGAGCAGTACTTC.